The rows below give T cell receptor beta chains drawn from one sample of a study of OX40 agonist ivuxolimab in advanced cancers. The assay was immunoSEQ multiplex PCR, and TCRdb's table has in-frame clones only and misses some. Altogether around 100,000 clones are present, just over 90% being singletons, with the ten largest covering more than 0.25%. Here the sequenced sample was CD4+ or CD8+ T cells sorted from blood, taken in a trial of the OX40 agonist ivuxolimab. Receptor source: an adult with an advanced solid tumor such as melanoma, head and neck, liver or kidney cancer. CDR3s include the opening cysteine and the closing phenylalanine or tryptophan. Fields, in order: clone size, V gene, D gene, J gene, CDR3 protein, CDR3 DNA. D genes are given only for firm matches. Clone size is stated in some rows and not others, as once, few, many or a class when expanded.

clone_size: few
v_call: TRBV15
d_call: TRBD2
j_call: TRBJ2-7
cdr3_aa: CATGTTSGSYEQYF
cdr3_nt: TGTGCCACCGGAACGACTAGCGGGTCCTACGAGCAGTACTTC

clone_size: -
v_call: TRBV30
d_call: TRBD2
j_call: TRBJ2-1
cdr3_aa: CAWSLAGGDNEQFF
cdr3_nt: TGTGCCTGGAGCTTAGCGGGAGGAGACAATGAGCAGTTCTTC

clone_size: -
v_call: TRBV18
d_call: TRBD2
j_call: TRBJ2-3
cdr3_aa: CASSPSGSADTQYF
cdr3_nt: TGTGCCAGCTCTCCTAGCGGGAGTGCAGATACGCAGTATTTT

clone_size: -
v_call: TRBV14
d_call: TRBD2
j_call: TRBJ2-1
cdr3_aa: CASSQDWLRTSGRLNEQFF
cdr3_nt: TGTGCCAGCAGCCAAGATTGGCTCCGGACTAGCGGGAGACTCAATGAGCAGTTCTTC

clone_size: -
v_call: TRBV19
d_call: TRBD1
j_call: TRBJ2-2
cdr3_aa: CASDDRGRFAGELFF
cdr3_nt: TGTGCCAGTGACGACAGGGGGCGCTTCGCCGGGGAGCTGTTTTTT

clone_size: -
v_call: TRBV7-2
d_call: TRBD2
j_call: TRBJ2-5
cdr3_aa: CASSLSRGSGETQYF
cdr3_nt: TGTGCCAGCAGCTTATCTCGCGGGAGTGGGGAGACCCAGTACTTC

clone_size: -
v_call: TRBV28
d_call: TRBD2
j_call: TRBJ2-5
cdr3_aa: CASSSGLAGVETQYF
cdr3_nt: TGTGCCAGCAGTTCGGGACTAGCGGGAGTAGAGACCCAGTACTTC

clone_size: -
v_call: TRBV28
d_call: -
j_call: TRBJ1-1
cdr3_aa: CASSLFGGEAFF
cdr3_nt: TGTGCCAGCAGTTTATTTGGGGGTGAAGCTTTCTTT

clone_size: -
v_call: TRBV5-4
d_call: -
j_call: TRBJ2-2
cdr3_aa: CASSPSREWAGELFF
cdr3_nt: TGTGCCAGCAGCCCGTCCCGGGAATGGGCCGGGGAGCTGTTTTTT

clone_size: -
v_call: TRBV5-4
d_call: -
j_call: TRBJ1-2
cdr3_aa: CASRVVGGNGYTF
cdr3_nt: TGTGCCAGCAGGGTTGTCGGGGGGAATGGCTACACCTTC

clone_size: -
v_call: TRBV11-2
d_call: TRBD2
j_call: TRBJ2-1
cdr3_aa: CASSLGLVAGGDEQFF
cdr3_nt: TGTGCCAGCAGCTTAGGGTTGGTGGCGGGAGGGGATGAGCAGTTCTTC

clone_size: -
v_call: TRBV4-2
d_call: -
j_call: TRBJ1-2
cdr3_aa: CASSQDPSQVSYGYTF
cdr3_nt: TGTGCCAGCAGCCAAGACCCCTCACAAGTGTCGTATGGCTACACCTTC

clone_size: once
v_call: TRBV11-3
d_call: -
j_call: TRBJ2-7
cdr3_aa: CASSVGTGTYEQYF
cdr3_nt: TGTGCCAGCAGCGTAGGGACGGGAACCTACGAGCAGTACTTC

clone_size: -
v_call: TRBV4-1
d_call: TRBD2
j_call: TRBJ2-2
cdr3_aa: CASSRITGEGLAGGTGELFF
cdr3_nt: TGCGCCAGCAGCAGGATCACAGGGGAAGGACTAGCGGGGGGCACCGGGGAGCTGTTTTTT

clone_size: -
v_call: TRBV6-5
d_call: -
j_call: TRBJ2-5
cdr3_aa: CASSYGGTAQETQYF
cdr3_nt: TGTGCCAGCAGTTACGGCGGGACAGCTCAAGAGACCCAGTACTTC

clone_size: -
v_call: TRBV18
d_call: TRBD1
j_call: TRBJ2-1
cdr3_aa: CASSPPDRVGEQFF
cdr3_nt: TGTGCCAGCTCACCACCAGACAGGGTGGGTGAGCAGTTCTTC

clone_size: few
v_call: TRBV7-3
d_call: TRBD1
j_call: TRBJ2-2
cdr3_aa: CASSPTGTGGPGELFF
cdr3_nt: TGTGCCAGCAGCCCGACCGGGACAGGGGGCCCCGGGGAGCTGTTTTTT

clone_size: -
v_call: TRBV30
d_call: -
j_call: TRBJ1-4
cdr3_aa: CAWSYSPVPGKLFF
cdr3_nt: TGTGCCTGGTCTTACAGCCCCGTCCCCGGAAAACTGTTTTTT

clone_size: once
v_call: TRBV4-3
d_call: TRBD2
j_call: TRBJ2-3
cdr3_aa: CASSQGKRERDTQYF
cdr3_nt: TGCGCCAGCAGCCAAGGGAAGCGGGAGAGGGATACGCAGTATTTT

clone_size: once
v_call: TRBV9
d_call: -
j_call: TRBJ1-4
cdr3_aa: CASSVEAGRREKLFF
cdr3_nt: TGTGCCAGCAGCGTAGAGGCGGGAAGGCGTGAAAAACTGTTTTTT

clone_size: -
v_call: TRBV5-6
d_call: TRBD1
j_call: TRBJ1-2
cdr3_aa: CASSLASDRGRHYGYTF
cdr3_nt: TGTGCCAGCAGCTTGGCCAGCGACAGGGGTAGACACTATGGCTACACCTTC

clone_size: -
v_call: TRBV5-1
d_call: -
j_call: TRBJ2-5
cdr3_aa: CASSLQTGPGETQYF
cdr3_nt: TGCGCCAGCAGCTTGCAGACGGGCCCCGGGGAGACCCAGTACTTC

clone_size: -
v_call: TRBV28
d_call: -
j_call: TRBJ2-2
cdr3_aa: CASSSLQPTTENTGELFF
cdr3_nt: TGTGCCAGCAGTTCCCTCCAGCCCACGACAGAGAACACCGGGGAGCTGTTTTTT

clone_size: once
v_call: TRBV28
d_call: -
j_call: TRBJ1-5
cdr3_aa: CASSKMVVNQPQHF
cdr3_nt: TGTGCCAGCAGTAAAATGGTGGTTAATCAGCCCCAGCATTTT

clone_size: -
v_call: TRBV28
d_call: -
j_call: TRBJ2-3
cdr3_aa: CASSGGGVTQYF
cdr3_nt: TGTGCCAGCAGTGGCGGAGGGGTTACGCAGTATTTT

clone_size: -
v_call: TRBV6-5
d_call: -
j_call: TRBJ1-2
cdr3_aa: CASSPTSSGYGYTF
cdr3_nt: TGTGCCAGCAGTCCTACCTCGTCCGGATATGGCTACACCTTC

clone_size: -
v_call: TRBV28
d_call: -
j_call: TRBJ2-1
cdr3_aa: CASSFYRYNEQFF
cdr3_nt: TGTGCCAGCAGTTTTTACAGGTACAATGAGCAGTTCTTC

clone_size: -
v_call: TRBV5-8
d_call: TRBD2
j_call: TRBJ2-7
cdr3_aa: CASSFRLAGVYEQYF
cdr3_nt: TGTGCCAGCAGTTTCAGACTAGCGGGAGTGTACGAGCAGTACTTC

clone_size: once
v_call: TRBV19
d_call: TRBD1
j_call: TRBJ2-6
cdr3_aa: CASSSSPGQSAGANVLTF
cdr3_nt: TGTGCCAGTAGTTCCTCCCCGGGACAGAGTGCGGGGGCCAACGTCCTGACTTTC

clone_size: -
v_call: TRBV6-1
d_call: TRBD2
j_call: TRBJ2-7
cdr3_aa: CATLREVFYEQYF
cdr3_nt: TGTGCCACCTTGCGGGAGGTCTTCTACGAGCAGTACTTC

clone_size: -
v_call: TRBV7-2
d_call: -
j_call: TRBJ2-3
cdr3_aa: CASSRPIGAAGDTQYF
cdr3_nt: TGTGCCAGCAGCCGCCCCATTGGGGCGGCAGGAGATACGCAGTATTTT

clone_size: -
v_call: TRBV2
d_call: -
j_call: TRBJ2-3
cdr3_aa: CASTLRTSTDTQYF
cdr3_nt: TGTGCCAGCACCCTTCGCACTAGCACAGATACGCAGTATTTT

clone_size: -
v_call: TRBV5-1
d_call: TRBD2
j_call: TRBJ2-3
cdr3_aa: CASQKLAGGVREDTQYF
cdr3_nt: TGCGCCAGCCAAAAACTAGCGGGAGGGGTGAGGGAAGATACGCAGTATTTT

clone_size: -
v_call: TRBV6-5
d_call: TRBD1
j_call: TRBJ2-5
cdr3_aa: CASSFPVTGIGTQYF
cdr3_nt: TGTGCCAGCAGTTTTCCCGTGACAGGGATAGGGACCCAGTACTTC

clone_size: -
v_call: TRBV6-1
d_call: -
j_call: TRBJ1-5
cdr3_aa: CASSVSRRSNQPQHF
cdr3_nt: TGTGCCAGCAGTGTTAGCAGACGTAGCAATCAGCCCCAGCATTTT

clone_size: -
v_call: TRBV2
d_call: TRBD1
j_call: TRBJ2-1
cdr3_aa: CASKAQGIGEQFF
cdr3_nt: TGTGCCAGCAAAGCACAGGGGATTGGTGAGCAGTTCTTC

clone_size: -
v_call: TRBV11-2
d_call: TRBD2
j_call: TRBJ2-3
cdr3_aa: CASTGTSGSWTDTQYF
cdr3_nt: TGTGCCAGCACCGGGACTAGCGGAAGTTGGACAGATACGCAGTATTTT

clone_size: few
v_call: TRBV19
d_call: -
j_call: TRBJ1-5
cdr3_aa: CASSLIWGAGQPQHF
cdr3_nt: TGTGCCAGTAGTCTCATTTGGGGGGCGGGTCAGCCCCAGCATTTT

clone_size: -
v_call: TRBV15
d_call: -
j_call: TRBJ1-4
cdr3_aa: CATSRDYTATNEKLFF
cdr3_nt: TGTGCCACCAGCAGAGACTACACCGCAACTAATGAAAAACTGTTTTTT

clone_size: -
v_call: TRBV5-4
d_call: TRBD2
j_call: TRBJ2-7
cdr3_aa: CASSLAGTTGEQYF
cdr3_nt: TGTGCCAGCAGCTTGGCTGGGACTACCGGCGAGCAGTACTTC

clone_size: -
v_call: TRBV5-4
d_call: -
j_call: TRBJ2-7
cdr3_aa: CASSSSGVSYEQYF
cdr3_nt: TGTGCCAGCAGCTCATCCGGGGTATCCTACGAGCAGTACTTC

clone_size: -
v_call: TRBV19
d_call: TRBD2
j_call: TRBJ2-3
cdr3_aa: CASSLSGLAGGQGDTQYF
cdr3_nt: TGTGCCAGTAGTCTTTCGGGACTAGCGGGAGGCCAGGGGGATACGCAGTATTTT

clone_size: -
v_call: TRBV5-5
d_call: -
j_call: TRBJ1-5
cdr3_aa: CASSLEQVNQPQHF
cdr3_nt: TGTGCCAGCAGCTTGGAACAGGTAAATCAGCCCCAGCATTTT

clone_size: -
v_call: TRBV19
d_call: -
j_call: TRBJ1-5
cdr3_aa: CASIQNGVSNQPQHF
cdr3_nt: TGTGCCAGTATTCAAAACGGGGTTAGCAATCAGCCCCAGCATTTT

clone_size: -
v_call: TRBV11-1
d_call: -
j_call: TRBJ1-1
cdr3_aa: CASSSTGAGGTEAFF
cdr3_nt: TGTGCCAGCAGCTCAACCGGGGCCGGAGGCACTGAAGCTTTCTTT

clone_size: once
v_call: TRBV5-6
d_call: TRBD1
j_call: TRBJ1-1
cdr3_aa: CASSFLGQGNLNTEAFF
cdr3_nt: TGTGCCAGCAGCTTTCTGGGACAGGGAAACCTGAACACTGAAGCTTTCTTT

clone_size: -
v_call: TRBV7-2
d_call: TRBD2
j_call: TRBJ2-1
cdr3_aa: CASSLGTSGSFRDEQFF
cdr3_nt: TGTGCCAGCAGCTTAGGGACTAGCGGGAGTTTTCGGGATGAGCAGTTCTTC

clone_size: -
v_call: TRBV28
d_call: TRBD1
j_call: TRBJ1-2
cdr3_aa: CASRRTGTGSLGGYTF
cdr3_nt: TGTGCCAGCAGGCGAACCGGGACAGGGAGTTTAGGTGGCTACACCTTC

clone_size: -
v_call: TRBV5-5
d_call: -
j_call: TRBJ2-7
cdr3_aa: CASSLGGGVHEQYF
cdr3_nt: TGTGCCAGCAGCTTGGGTGGAGGGGTCCACGAGCAGTACTTC

clone_size: -
v_call: TRBV29-1
d_call: TRBD2
j_call: TRBJ2-7
cdr3_aa: CSALAGGVYEQYF
cdr3_nt: TGCAGCGCACTAGCGGGAGGGGTCTACGAGCAGTACTTC

clone_size: -
v_call: TRBV29-1
d_call: -
j_call: TRBJ2-7
cdr3_aa: CSARDNYEQYF
cdr3_nt: TGCAGCGCTCGTGACAACTACGAGCAGTACTTC

clone_size: -
v_call: TRBV27
d_call: TRBD1
j_call: TRBJ1-2
cdr3_aa: CASSPSRAGGFYGYTF
cdr3_nt: TGTGCCAGCAGTCCCTCCCGGGCAGGGGGCTTCTATGGCTACACCTTC